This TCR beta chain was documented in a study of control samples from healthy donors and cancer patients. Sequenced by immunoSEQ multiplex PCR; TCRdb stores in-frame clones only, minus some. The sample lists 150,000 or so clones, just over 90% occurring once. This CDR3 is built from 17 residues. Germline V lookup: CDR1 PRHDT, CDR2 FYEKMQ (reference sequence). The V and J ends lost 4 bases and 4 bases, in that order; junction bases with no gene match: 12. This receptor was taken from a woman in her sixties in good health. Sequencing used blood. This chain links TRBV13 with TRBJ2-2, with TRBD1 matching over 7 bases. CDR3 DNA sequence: TGTGCCAGCAGCTCCAGGACAGGTGTCCCCTCCACCGGGGAGCTGTTTTTT. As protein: CASSSRTGVPSTGELFF.